Detailed here is one T cell receptor (beta chain). The data were produced by immunoSEQ multiplex PCR, yet TCRdb's version contains in-frame clones alone and is incomplete. The data contain some 150,000 clones, approximately 94% of them seen just once; the ten biggest clones take up 11% to 15%. The data belong to a study of control samples from healthy donors and cancer patients. This sequence originates from a man between 60 and 75 years old with colorectal cancer. Sequenced input: PBMCs.

For the CDR3, the DNA is TGTGCCAGTAGTGACCCCATCTCCCGGAGCGTCGGGGCTTTCTTT. Residues: CASSDPISRSVGAFF. This chain uses TRBV19 with TRBJ1-1; D gene ambiguous. The ends were cut back, 5 bases at V and 11 bases at J, with 24 bases in the middle. Germline V gene sequence: CDR1 LNHDA, CDR2 SQIVND (reference sequence). The CDR3 runs to 15 residues.